This T cell receptor (beta chain) was identified during a study of T cell repertoires in cytomegalovirus infection. The wider study: Public TCR beta signatures provided an indication of both CMV infection and a matching HLA type.

Study conclusions and caveats: Dominating the ex vivo response were HLA-C-restricted CMV-specific TCR beta clonotypes.

Trimming took 4 bases from V and 5 from J; bases not matched to a gene: 9. The germline V gene has CDR1 SGHRS and CDR2 YFSETQ. There are 16 residues in the CDR3. This clonotype was found many times. Its antigen remains unknown. TCRdb reanalysed the reads using MiXCR and keeps one entry per CDR3 protein. The top ten clones hold 8.5% to 10% of a sample with fewer than 400,000 distinct CDR3 sequences, over 15% of them seen once. The chain carries TRBV5-1 and TRBJ1-4; 9 bases match TRBD1. Sequenced material: PBMCs. The clonotype was recovered from a human donor in good health (CMV status not recorded). Some clones in this sample may be carry-over from other donors' samples. The CDR3 loop reads CASSVTSGTGNEKLFF. CDR3 DNA: TGCGCCAGCAGCGTTACTTCCGGGACAGGGAATGAAAAACTGTTTTTT.